The subject of this entry is one TCR beta chain. The antigen remains undetermined. This record belongs to a study of shared clonotypes between healthy human individuals. Overall study results and limits: Unshared clonotypes carried lower generation probabilities than those common to all four donors. Memory subsets had estimated richness that was generally smaller than that of naive subsets.

A split of CD4+ cells into CD45RA+ naive and CD45RA-negative memory subsets was performed. The germline gives CDR1 MNHEY, CDR2 SMNVEV (reference sequence). This CDR3 has 16 residues. V shed 3 bases and J shed 2 bases, with 14 bases lying between them. Sequencing was performed with immunoSEQ multiplex PCR; in TCRdb, only in-frame clones are kept and a portion is missing. The sample carries about 2.4 million clones, over 85% recorded once. The receptor's source is a man aged 18 to 30 in good health. Some clones in this sample may be carry-over from other donors' samples. The sample taken for sequencing was naive CD4+ T cells from PBMCs. Subset reported: CD45RA+ positively selected. This chain links TRBV27 with TRBJ2-1; weak D call: TRBD2 (6 bases). CDR3 loop: CASSLTRENTYNEQFF. CDR3 nucleotides: TGTGCCAGCAGTTTGACTAGGGAGAATACCTACAATGAGCAGTTCTTC.